Included here is one T cell receptor (beta chain) sequence, with context. The antigen is undetermined. 13 Jbeta primers and 60 Vbeta primers were used for the PCR. TCRdb keeps only in-frame clones here, not all; method: immunoSEQ multiplex PCR. Of 150,000 to 200,000 clones in the sample, 82% were seen once. This entry is derived from a study of cytomegalovirus exposure and HLA in healthy donors. Notes on the study in general: In a later analysis, productive TCRs from donors in an Asian-associated ancestry cluster reportedly carried fewer N-insertions than the cohort mean.

The CDR3 totals 14 residues. V gave up 3 bases and J gave up 2 bases; unmatched junction bases: 3. Per the germline V gene, CDR1 is SGDLS and CDR2 is YYNGEE. The sequence was obtained from a male donor in good health and CMV-seronegative. Source material: PBMCs. V gene TRBV9 combines with J gene TRBJ2-7, with 9 bases that match TRBD1. CDR3 bases: TGTGCCAGCAGCGGAGGGACAGGGCCCTACGAGCAGTACTTC. Protein product: CASSGGTGPYEQYF.